This T cell receptor (beta chain) was obtained from a study of cytomegalovirus exposure and HLA in healthy donors. Germline CDR1 MNHEY, CDR2 SVGAGI. Trimming removed 7 bases from V and 6 bases from J; junction bases left unmatched: 3. CDR3 length equals 14 residues. Whole-study findings and limits: An analysis done earlier found most TCR beta V segments productive about 87% or about 30% of the time. While the bulk of TCR sequences proved rare, some public TCRs turned up in many donors. Analysis was carried out at a later point, and it linked a missense DCLRE1C variant to TCR beta V- and J-gene trimming.

Comments on this clone: Its antigen is undetermined.

PCR primers comprised 60 Vbeta and 13 Jbeta primers. Some clones are missing from TCRdb's copy, which holds only in-frame ones; the method was immunoSEQ multiplex PCR. The profile shows under 150,000 clones, under 90% of them singletons. The sample was PBMCs. The J gene is TRBJ2-2, the V gene TRBV6-5; TRBD2 agrees at 12 bases. This TCR was recovered from a woman aged 25 to 39 in good health and CMV-seronegative. The CDR3: CASTWTSGAGELFF. CDR3 nucleotide sequence: TGTGCCAGCACATGGACTAGCGGGGCCGGGGAGCTGTTTTTT.